This T cell receptor beta chain was observed in a study of blood T cell repertoires in COVID-19. Study-level background: Samples representing acute and convalescent COVID-19 were sourced from the United States, Italy and Spain. Sample material is recorded as cDNA or gDNA derived from T cells, B-cell-depleted T cells, or PBMCs.

The ends were cut back, 0 bases at V and 6 bases at J, with 17 bases in the middle. The CDR3 loop spans 16 amino acids. Per germline, CDR1 LGHDT and CDR2 YNNKEL (reference sequence). Clones were read by immunoSEQ multiplex PCR, and TCRdb kept only the in-frame ones, dropping some. The repertoire has about 350,000 clones, roughly nine tenths of them found once; the top ten carry 3.5% to 4%. V and J are TRBV3-1 (or the pseudogene TRBV3-2) and TRBJ1-1; no definite D call. The sample comprised peripheral blood. The sequence was collected from a woman aged 60-75 years with COVID-19, enrolled during active disease. CDR3 DNA: TGTGCCAGCAGCCAAGAGGCGGGCTCCAGGTTTCCTGAAGCTTTCTTT. Its translation: CASSQEAGSRFPEAFF.